This T cell receptor beta chain is from a study of control samples from healthy donors and cancer patients. From germline, CDR1 is SQVTM and CDR2 ANQGSEA. V dropped 2 bases and J dropped 7 bases, with 17 bases sitting between them. This CDR3 spans 15 amino acids. Measured with immunoSEQ multiplex PCR; TCRdb has only the in-frame clones, and not every one. Counted here are 150,000 to 200,000 clones, about 90% occurring once; the ten biggest clones make up about 12%. The specimen sequenced was blood. The chain carries TRBV29-1 and TRBJ2-2; tentatively, D is TRBD1 or TRBD2 (6 bases each). This clonotype originated in a man aged 30 to 45 in good health. The CDR3 coding sequence is TGCAGCGTTGAAAAAAGGGGGGCGTTAGACGGGGAGCTGTTTTTT. This encodes CSVEKRGALDGELFF.